Following are 20 T cell receptor beta chains from one sample sequenced in a study of patients and donors after allogeneic stem cell transplantation. One entry per CDR3 protein results from TCRdb running MiXCR on the RT-PCR reads. The sample has more than 850,000 distinct CDR3 sequences, roughly 18% seen once. Sequencing was performed on blood, either unsorted or a sorted T cell fraction (not recorded which). Every receptor here comes from a human donor who was either an allogeneic HSCT recipient or a stem cell or donor lymphocyte infusion donor (not recorded which). It is not recorded whose cells these are; they may come from a transplant donor.

This clonotype was counted ten times or more. The rearrangement joins TRBV12-3 or TRBV12-4 to TRBJ2-2; the match to TRBD1 covers 8 bases. The CDR3 has 17 amino acids. Trimming at V came to 1 base and at J to 7 bases, leaving 11 bases not matched to a gene. In nucleotides, the CDR3 is TGTGCCAGCAGTTTAGATGCAGGGGGCAGCTTGGTCGGGGAGCTGTTTTTT. It is translated as CASSLDAGGSLVGELFF.

This clonotype was counted between two and nine times. J is TRBJ2-7 and V is TRBV7-9; D call uncertain. The CDR3 contains 14 residues. CDR1 and CDR2 (germline): SEHNR, FQNEAQ (reference sequence). Trimming pared 5 bases from V and 2 bases from J, leaving 13 bases between. The CDR3 nucleotides read TGTGCCAGCAGCCAAATACTCCCTCCCTACGAGCAGTACTTC. This gives the protein CASSQILPPYEQYF.

About this clonotype itself: The missing conserved phenylalanine or tryptophan at the end of this CDR3 makes a read error likely. No DNA is shown, since the ends of the CDR3 on it are uncertain; the CDR3 is the one TCRdb lists. The rearrangement links TRBV4-2 to TRBJ2-5; TRBD2, the table's D call, was not compared with the DNA. Looked up from germline, CDR1 is LGHNA and CDR2 is YNFKEQ. The CDR3 spans 10 amino acids, including both terminal residues. The CDR3 loop reads CASTPREVRY.

V usage is TRBV30 and J usage is TRBJ2-4; 7 positions agree with TRBD1. V lost 2 bases, J lost 1 base, and 8 bases stayed unmatched. Germline V gene lookup returns CDR1 GTSNPN and CDR2 SVGIG (reference sequence). This CDR3 spans 16 amino acids. The CDR3 DNA sequence: TGTGCCTGGAGTCCTTCCTTACAGGGGGCCAAAAACATTCAGTACTTC. This translates into CAWSPSLQGAKNIQYF. The whole variable domain, remainder taken from reference TRBV30 and TRBJ2-4, is SQTIHQWPATLVQPVGSPLSLECTVEGTSNPNLYWYRQAAGRGLQLLFYSVGIGQISSEVPQNLSASRPQDRQFILSSKKLLLSDSGFYLCAWSPSLQGAKNIQYFGAGTRLSVL.

The V gene is TRBV11-2, the J gene TRBJ2-2; TRBD2 is a possible D gene (5 bases). The germline V gene encodes CDR1 SGHAT and CDR2 FQNNGV. With 7 bases removed from V and 0 bases from J, the gap between germline ends came to 15 bases. The length of the CDR3 is 16 residues. CDR3 loop: CASNQAWGANTGELFF. The CDR3 DNA sequence: TGTGCCAGCAACCAAGCTTGGGGAGCGAACACCGGGGAGCTGTTTTTT. The entire variable domain, with the rest obtained from reference TRBV11-2 and TRBJ2-2, is as follows: EAGVAQSPRYKIIEKRQSVAFWCNPISGHATLYWYQQILGQGPKLLIQFQNNGVVDDSQLPKDRFSAERLKGVDSTLKIQPAKLEDSAVYLCASNQAWGANTGELFFGEGSRLTVL.

The J gene is TRBJ2-7, the V gene TRBV27; 8 bases are a match to TRBD1. J lost 4 bases, V lost 5 bases, and 7 bases had no gene match. The germline V gene encodes CDR1 MNHEY and CDR2 SMNVEV (reference sequence). CDR3 length: 14 amino acids. CDR3 sequence (DNA): TGTGCCAGCAGTCCCAGGAACAGGGGGTACGAGCAGTACTTC. Amino acid sequence: CASSPRNRGYEQYF.

This clonotype turned up a few times. The chain joins TRBV4-1 to TRBJ1-2; 7 bases map to TRBD1. Germline assignment: CDR1 MGHRA and CDR2 YSYEKL. This CDR3 comprises 14 residues. After removal of 3 bases from V and 5 bases from J, the junction contained 6 bases not matched to a gene. CDR3 region: CASSHVEDRYGYTF. In nucleotides, the CDR3 is TGCGCCAGCAGCCATGTGGAGGACAGGTATGGCTACACCTTC.

Only one count was recorded for this clonotype. This chain connects TRBV5-1 to TRBJ2-5, with 8 bases fitting TRBD2. Germline values: CDR1 SGHRS, CDR2 YFSETQ. V lost 4 bases and J lost 2; bases outside the gene matches: 7. This CDR3 spans 15 amino acids. The CDR3 DNA is TGCGCCAGCAGCATGTCCAGCGGGGGTCAAGAGACCCAGTACTTC. Translated: CASSMSSGGQETQYF.

This clonotype was seen a handful of times. The chain recombines TRBV27 with TRBJ1-1; D ambiguous. CDR3 length equals 11 residues. Trimming stripped 6 bases from V and 11 bases from J, with 13 bases between. CDR1 and CDR2 (germline): MNHEY, SMNVEV (reference sequence). CDR3 protein: CASSRGRWAFF. DNA for the CDR3: TGTGCCAGCAGCCGTGGTCGGTGGGCTTTCTTT.

The CDR3 sequence: CASRPRQGYNEQFF. The CDR3 nucleotides are TGCGCCAGCAGACCTAGACAGGGGTACAATGAGCAGTTCTTC. The chain carries TRBV5-1 and TRBJ2-1, with 8 bases fitting TRBD1. J gave up 4 bases and V 5 bases, and 5 bases lay outside the gene matches. CDR1 is SGHRS, CDR2 YFSETQ, per germline. The CDR3 loop spans 14 amino acids.

This clonotype was seen only a few times. This chain connects TRBV27 to TRBJ1-5; D gene unclear. The V end was cut by 2 bases, the J end by 3 bases, with 11 bases between. This CDR3 has 15 amino acids. Germline loops: CDR1 MNHEY, CDR2 SMNVEV (reference sequence). The CDR3 spells CASSLRRGSNQPQHF. DNA of the CDR3: TGTGCCAGCAGTTTAAGGAGAGGGTCCAATCAGCCCCAGCATTTT.

The chain carries TRBV6-1 and TRBJ2-7, with 9 bases that match TRBD1. CDR1 is MNHNS, CDR2 SASEGT, per germline. The J segment lost 6 bases and the V segment lost 6 bases, leaving 12 bases of the junction unmatched. There are 15 residues in the CDR3. The CDR3 coding sequence is TGTGCCAGCAGACCCCCCCGGACAGGGGTGGGCGAGCAGTACTTC. Translation: CASRPPRTGVGEQYF.

In its sample, this clonotype was seen a few times. V gene TRBV7-8 combines with J gene TRBJ2-1; perhaps D is TRBD1 or TRBD2 (7 bases each). Germline CDR1 reads SGHVS; CDR2 reads FQNEAQ. The ends were cut back, 3 bases at V and 6 bases at J, with 15 bases in the middle. CDR3 length: 15 amino acids. Here the CDR3 reads CASSFRQGGLNEQFF. As DNA, the CDR3 is TGTGCCAGCAGCTTTAGACAGGGAGGGCTCAATGAGCAGTTCTTC.

The sample holds a few counts of this clonotype. V and J are TRBV5-8 and TRBJ1-4; TRBD1 might be the D (5 bases). The length of the CDR3 is 15 residues. V lost 4 bases, J lost 5 bases, and 15 bases lay in between. Germline V gene sequence: CDR1 SGHTS, CDR2 YDEGEE. The DNA for the CDR3 is TGTGCCAGCAGCCGGCCGGGGCCACGGAATGAAAAACTGTTTTTT. Its translation: CASSRPGPRNEKLFF.

This sequence joins TRBV6-5 and TRBJ2-1, with D uncertain. Looked up from germline, CDR1 is MNHEY and CDR2 is SVGAGI. The CDR3 runs to 11 residues. The V gene lost 6 bases and the J gene lost 7 bases, with 7 bases spanning the gap. Here the CDR3 DNA reads TGTGCCAGCAGGATGAGTAATGAGCAGTTCTTC. Protein product: CASRMSNEQFF.

The chain has TRBV5-1 and TRBJ2-7; D may be TRBD1 or TRBD2 (5 bases each). Trimming pared 4 bases from V and 1 base from J, leaving 18 bases between. The CDR3 spans 16 residues. Germline V gene data show CDR1 as SGHRS and CDR2 as YFSETQ. The CDR3, as DNA: TGCGCCAGCAGCATTGGGTCGGGACGGATGTCCTACGAGCAGTACTTC. Its protein is CASSIGSGRMSYEQYF. Filled out from reference TRBV5-1 and TRBJ2-7, the complete variable domain reads KAGVTQTPRYLIKTRGQQVTLSCSPISGHRSVSWYQQTPGQGLQFLFEYFSETQRNKGNFPGRFSGRQFSNSRSEMNVSTLELGDSALYLCASSIGSGRMSYEQYFGPGTRLTVT.

The V call is TRBV19, the J call TRBJ1-5; 10 bases are shared with TRBD1. The CDR3 sequence is 15 residues long. Unmatched junction bases numbered 8, after V lost 7 bases and J lost 5 bases. Germline V gene lookup returns CDR1 LNHDA and CDR2 SQIVND (reference sequence). This chain's CDR3 is CASTQDRGLYQPQHF. The DNA for the CDR3 is TGTGCCAGTACTCAAGACAGGGGGCTTTATCAGCCCCAGCATTTT.

This clonotype was counted between two and nine times. V and J are TRBV27 and TRBJ2-3; D is unresolved. There are 15 residues in the CDR3. V lost 1 base to trimming and J lost 0 bases, with 8 bases between them. Germline assignment: CDR1 MNHEY and CDR2 SMNVEV (reference sequence). Here the CDR3 reads CASSLYGRSTDTQYF. CDR3 in DNA: TGTGCCAGCAGTTTATATGGACGGAGCACAGATACGCAGTATTTT.

The rearrangement links TRBV24-1 to TRBJ2-5; 9 nucleotides match TRBD1. Looked up from germline, CDR1 is KGHDR and CDR2 is SFDVKD. Germline trimming cut 10 bases from V and 3 bases from J; bases unmatched to any gene: 11. The length of the CDR3 is 15 residues. In DNA form, the CDR3 reads TGTGCCACAGGTGGTAGGGGACAGGGTGAAGAGACCCAGTACTTC. This sequence encodes CATGGRGQGEETQYF.

This clonotype was recorded a few times. The V and J genes are TRBV3-1 and TRBJ2-4; 11 bases line up with TRBD2. The V gene end was trimmed by 0 bases and the J gene end by 3 bases; junction bases not matched to a gene: 1. The CDR3 has 16 residues. Germline CDR1 LGHDT, CDR2 YNNKEL (reference sequence). In nucleotides, the CDR3 is TGTGCCAGCAGCCAAGAACTAGCGGGAGTCAAAAACATTCAGTACTTC. This encodes CASSQELAGVKNIQYF.